These 18 T cell receptor beta chains were sequenced from one sample in a study of response to subunit inactivated influenza vaccine. Each CDR3 protein gets one entry after TCRdb re-called the RT-PCR reads with MiXCR. The profile shows approximately 520,000 distinct CDR3 sequences, around 25% of them singletons. This sample comprised CD4+ T cells sorted from PBMCs, obtained approximately 5 days after vaccination. These receptor sequences come from a man in his fifties who received an inactivated influenza vaccine.

This chain uses TRBV30 with TRBJ2-1; D perhaps matches TRBD1 (6 bases). This CDR3 comprises 12 residues. Trimming shortened V by 1 base and J by 10 bases, and 11 bases separated the two germline ends. Germline V gene sequence: CDR1 GTSNPN, CDR2 SVGIG (reference sequence). The CDR3 loop reads CAWSAQGQEQFF. CDR3 bases: TGTGCCTGGAGTGCCCAGGGGCAGGAGCAGTTCTTC.

In DNA, the CDR3 is TGTGCCAGCAGTTTATCCTGGACAGGGGCTTCTCACCAGCCCCAGCATTTT. Amino acids: CASSLSWTGASHQPQHF. This rearrangement joins TRBV27 to TRBJ1-5; TRBD1 matches at 9 bases. Trimming cost V 0 bases and J 7 bases; bases outside gene matches: 10. The CDR3 is 17 amino acids. Germline V gives CDR1 MNHEY, CDR2 SMNVEV (reference sequence).

The chain carries TRBV24-1 and TRBJ2-7; no clear D gene. This CDR3 contains 15 residues. The V gene's germline CDR1 is KGHDR and CDR2 SFDVKD. V was cut by 5 bases and J by 0 bases, with 13 bases left in between. In nucleotides, the CDR3 is TGTGCCACCAGTGGGCCGGGTCCCAGCTCCTACGAGCAGTACTTC. Its protein product is CATSGPGPSSYEQYF.

The chain joins TRBV12-3 or TRBV12-4 to TRBJ2-1, with D perhaps TRBD2 (5 bases). The V and J ends lost 4 bases and 0 bases respectively, with 13 bases between them. This CDR3 spans 16 amino acids. CDR3 sequence reads: CASSYGLTASYNEQFF. The DNA for the CDR3 is TGTGCCAGCAGTTACGGACTCACCGCCTCCTACAATGAGCAGTTCTTC.

The chain links TRBV20-1 to TRBJ2-7; TRBD2 matches at 8 bases. V trimming: 5 bases; J trimming: 3 bases; junction bases outside the gene matches: 3. The CDR3 sequence is 12 residues long. Germline values: CDR1 DFQATT, CDR2 SNEGSKA (reference sequence). CDR3 DNA sequence: TGCAGTGCTGCGGGGGGTAGCTACGAGCAGTACTTC. As protein: CSAAGGSYEQYF.

This clonotype appeared once. The chain uses TRBV20-1 and TRBJ1-1, with a possible D match to TRBD1 (5 bases). The CDR3 extends over 20 amino acids. CDR1 is DFQATT, CDR2 SNEGSKA, per germline (reference sequence). The CDR3 coding sequence is TGCAGCGGTTTTCGTCGAGAAGGGGCGAGGTCCCGATTGTGGAGCACTGAAGCTTTCTTT. It codes for CSGFRREGARSRLWSTEAFF.

The chain links TRBV27 to TRBJ2-5; D is unclear. V gave up 7 bases and J gave up 4 bases, with 16 bases separating them. Per germline, CDR1 MNHEY and CDR2 SMNVEV (reference sequence). CDR3 length: 14 amino acids. The CDR3: CASNLTAWLETQYF. The CDR3 nucleotides read TGTGCCAGCAACCTTACTGCGTGGCTAGAGACCCAGTACTTC.

The rearrangement joins TRBV20-1 to TRBJ1-1, with D unresolved. Deletions cut 3 bases from V and 6 bases from J, with 20 bases between. The CDR3 contains 15 residues. Germline CDR1 reads DFQATT; CDR2 reads SNEGSKA (reference sequence). The CDR3 loop reads CSARGRANGRAEAFF. The DNA of the CDR3 is TGCAGTGCTAGGGGAAGGGCCAACGGAAGAGCTGAAGCTTTCTTT.

This chain connects TRBV7-2 to TRBJ2-2; 7 bases agree with TRBD1. Germline V gene data show CDR1 as SGHTA and CDR2 as FQGNSA. The CDR3 extends over 14 amino acids. V shed 6 bases and J 4 bases; nucleotides not matched to a gene: 5. In nucleotides, the CDR3 is TGTGCCAGCAGTACCGGACAGGTCACCGGGGAGCTGTTTTTT. Its protein product is CASSTGQVTGELFF.

This clonotype has just a few counts. The CDR3 nucleotides are TGCGCCAGCAGCCATACAGGAGTCTCTCGGATCGGATCCGAAGCTTTCTTT. Translating gives CASSHTGVSRIGSEAFF. This chain connects TRBV4-3 to TRBJ1-1; D is possibly TRBD1 (5 bases). V lost 3 bases, J lost 8 bases, and 25 bases lay in between. This CDR3 is built from 17 residues. CDR1 is LGHNA, CDR2 YSLEER, per germline.

This clonotype was detected a few times. The rearrangement links TRBV12-3 or TRBV12-4 to TRBJ2-1, with 9 nucleotides matching TRBD2. The CDR3 is made up of 15 amino acids. The junction had 8 bases not matched to a gene; V was cut back by 3 bases and J by 8 bases. CDR3 in DNA: TGTGCCAGCAGTTTCCGCACTAGCGGGTTGCATGAGCAGTTCTTC. The encoded protein is CASSFRTSGLHEQFF.

V usage is TRBV4-3 and J usage is TRBJ1-2, with TRBD1 matching 11 bases. J lost 2 bases, V lost 6 bases, and 8 bases had no gene match. This CDR3 is built from 16 residues. The V gene's germline CDR1 is LGHNA and CDR2 YSLEER. As DNA, the CDR3 is TGCGCCAGCAGTCCCTGGACAGGGGGCGAGAACTATGGCTACACCTTC. Its protein is CASSPWTGGENYGYTF.

This chain joins TRBV7-8 and TRBJ2-1; D remains ambiguous. Germline CDR1 is SGHVS and CDR2 is FQNEAQ. Trimming cost V 1 base and J 2 bases, with 9 bases left between them. The CDR3 contains 15 residues. The CDR3 DNA reads as TGTGCCAGCAGCTTAGGGACCAGAACCTACAATGAGCAGTTCTTC. Translation gives CASSLGTRTYNEQFF.

This clonotype has more than one count but fewer than ten. The chain has TRBV7-2 and TRBJ2-3; D possibly uses TRBD1 or TRBD2 (6 bases each). The CDR3 extends over 15 amino acids. The germline V gene has CDR1 SGHTA and CDR2 FQGNSA. Trimming removed 7 bases at V and 2 bases at J, with 16 bases between. CDR3 sequence reads: CASTPKGGTTDTQYF. CDR3 nucleotides: TGTGCCAGCACACCTAAGGGGGGAACCACAGATACGCAGTATTTT.

This clonotype was counted many times. This rearrangement joins TRBV6-1 to TRBJ2-3; D unresolved. Per germline, CDR1 MNHNS and CDR2 SASEGT. Trimming stripped 6 bases from V and 1 base from J, with 14 bases between. The CDR3 contains 15 residues. The CDR3 is CASRKPNSGTDTQYF. The CDR3 DNA reads as TGTGCCAGCAGGAAACCTAATTCGGGCACAGATACGCAGTATTTT.

The chain has TRBV18 and TRBJ2-5; 7 positions agree with TRBD1. The germline V gene has CDR1 KGHSH and CDR2 LQKENI. This CDR3 contains 13 residues. V lost 0 bases, J lost 10 bases, and 5 bases stayed unmatched. CDR3 DNA sequence: TGTGCCAGCTCACCACCGGGAAGACAGGGCCAGTACTTC. It yields the protein CASSPPGRQGQYF.

The chain is built from TRBV7-9 and TRBJ2-7; D gene uncertain. Germline CDR1 SEHNR, CDR2 FQNEAQ (reference sequence). There are 12 residues in the CDR3. The V gene lost 7 bases and the J gene lost 6 bases, with 13 bases spanning the gap. In DNA, the CDR3 is TGTGCCAGCACCCTGGGGATTTCCGAGCAGTACTTC. Protein sequence: CASTLGISEQYF. Full variable domain (remainder filled in from reference TRBV7-9 and TRBJ2-7): DTGVSQNPRHKITKRGQNVTFRCDPISEHNRLYWYRQTLGQGPEFLTYFQNEAQLEKSRLLSDRFSAERPKGSFSTLEIQRTEQGDSAMYLCASTLGISEQYFGPGTRLTVT.

The CDR3 DNA reads TGTGCCTGGAGAATAGCGGGGGGGCGAGATACGCAGTATTTT. Translated: CAWRIAGGRDTQYF. The V gene is TRBV30, the J gene TRBJ2-3; 11 bases line up with TRBD2. V shed 3 bases, J shed 5 bases, and the junction held 4 bases outside the gene matches. Germline V gene sequence: CDR1 GTSNPN, CDR2 SVGIG (reference sequence). This CDR3 contains 14 residues.